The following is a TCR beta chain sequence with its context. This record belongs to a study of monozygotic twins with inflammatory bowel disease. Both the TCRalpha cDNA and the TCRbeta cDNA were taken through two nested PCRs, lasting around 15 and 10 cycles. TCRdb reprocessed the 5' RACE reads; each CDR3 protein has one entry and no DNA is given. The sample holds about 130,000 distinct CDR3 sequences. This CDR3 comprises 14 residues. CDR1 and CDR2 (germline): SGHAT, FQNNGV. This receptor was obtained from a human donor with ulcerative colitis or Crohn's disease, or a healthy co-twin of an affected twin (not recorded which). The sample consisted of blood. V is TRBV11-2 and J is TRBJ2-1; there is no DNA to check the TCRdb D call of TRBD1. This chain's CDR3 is CASAGKPSYNEQFF. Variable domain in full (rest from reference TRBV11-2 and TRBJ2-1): EAGVAQSPRYKIIEKRQSVAFWCNPISGHATLYWYQQILGQGPKLLIQFQNNGVVDDSQLPKDRFSAERLKGVDSTLKIQPAKLEDSAVYLCASAGKPSYNEQFFGPGTRLTVL.